What follows is one TCR beta chain and its context. What it binds is not known. The PCR made use of 60 Vbeta and 13 Jbeta primers. Sequencing was performed with immunoSEQ multiplex PCR; in TCRdb, only in-frame clones are kept and a portion is missing. The table has under 300,000 clones, under 80% seen once. The data derive from a study of cytomegalovirus exposure and HLA in healthy donors. The CDR3 is 14 residues long. The germline gives CDR1 MGHRA, CDR2 YSYEKL. Trimming took 3 bases from V and 3 from J; bases not matched to a gene: 3. Regarding the study as a whole: Whilst most TCR sequences proved rare, a subset of public TCRs occurred across many donors.

This clonotype was sampled from a female donor in good health and CMV-seronegative. The chain carries TRBV4-1 and TRBJ1-1; 8 bases match TRBD1. Sequencing was done on a sample of PBMCs. CDR3: CASSHLDRDTEAFF. The CDR3 nucleotides read TGCGCCAGCAGCCATCTGGACAGGGACACTGAAGCTTTCTTT.